The rows below give T cell receptor beta chains drawn from one sample of a study of CD4 T cells in lung cancer. Sequenced by immunoSEQ multiplex PCR; TCRdb stores in-frame clones only, minus some. This sample has roughly 5,200 clones, with about 67% found just once. The sequenced sample was lung tumor tissue. Source of these receptors: a man aged 55 to 70 with non-small cell lung cancer. CDR3s include the opening cysteine and the closing phenylalanine or tryptophan. Each record gives: J gene, V gene, clone size, D gene, CDR3 protein, CDR3 DNA. D genes are given only for firm matches. Clone size is not always given. Where it is, it says once, few, many or a class for expanded clones.

J: TRBJ2-2; V: TRBV29-1; size: -; D: TRBD1; CDR3: CSAKGAQDGTNTGELFF; DNA: TGCAGCGCTAAGGGGGCTCAGGACGGAACAAACACCGGGGAGCTGTTTTTT
J: TRBJ2-1; V: TRBV10-1; size: -; D: -; CDR3: CASLRAESYNEQFF; DNA: TGCGCCAGCCTGAGGGCTGAATCCTACAATGAGCAGTTCTTC
J: TRBJ1-4; V: TRBV6-1; size: -; D: -; CDR3: CASSESPTNEKLFF; DNA: TGTGCCAGCAGTGAATCCCCGACTAATGAAAAACTGTTTTTT
J: TRBJ2-2; V: TRBV6-1; size: -; D: -; CDR3: CASRRDTNTGELFF; DNA: TGTGCCAGCAGGAGGGACACCAACACCGGGGAGCTGTTTTTT
J: TRBJ2-3; V: TRBV7-2; size: few; D: -; CDR3: CASSTGTSTDTQYF; DNA: TGTGCCAGCAGCACCGGGACTAGCACAGATACGCAGTATTTT
J: TRBJ2-7; V: TRBV7-6; size: -; D: TRBD2; CDR3: CASSPAGGSLSYEQYF; DNA: TGTGCCAGCAGCCCCGCCGGGGGGAGTCTTTCGTACGAGCAGTACTTC
J: TRBJ2-6; V: TRBV6-1; size: -; D: -; CDR3: CASGGGDGANVLTF; DNA: TGTGCCAGCGGGGGGGGCGATGGGGCCAACGTCCTGACTTTC
J: TRBJ2-4; V: TRBV6-5; size: few; D: TRBD1; CDR3: CASSYQGVGKNIQYF; DNA: TGTGCCAGCAGTTACCAGGGGGTTGGCAAAAACATTCAGTACTTC
J: TRBJ2-1; V: TRBV21-1; size: -; D: -; CDR3: CASSKAEGVSGRTYNEQFF; DNA: TGTGCCAGCAGCAAAGCGGAGGGGGTTAGCGGGAGGACCTACAATGAGCAGTTCTTC
J: TRBJ2-1; V: TRBV5-1; size: -; D: -; CDR3: CASRLALAPGTYNEQFF; DNA: TGCGCCAGCAGGCTTGCCCTAGCCCCCGGGACCTACAATGAGCAGTTCTTC
J: TRBJ1-1; V: TRBV18; size: -; D: TRBD1; CDR3: CASSPWTGGDTEAFF; DNA: TGTGCCAGCTCACCCTGGACAGGGGGGGACACTGAAGCTTTCTTT
J: TRBJ1-2; V: TRBV7-8; size: few; D: -; CDR3: CASSPYRDGYTF; DNA: TGTGCCAGCAGCCCTTACAGGGACGGCTACACCTTC
J: TRBJ2-2; V: TRBV5-8; size: -; D: -; CDR3: CASIRGRRNTGELFF; DNA: TGTGCCAGCATTCGGGGGAGGAGGAACACCGGGGAGCTGTTTTTT
J: TRBJ1-6; V: TRBV6-5; size: -; D: TRBD1; CDR3: CASRDGTGDNSPLHF; DNA: TGTGCCAGCAGGGATGGGACAGGGGATAATTCACCCCTCCACTTT
J: TRBJ2-2; V: TRBV5-1; size: -; D: TRBD1; CDR3: CASSIRQGTGELFF; DNA: TGCGCCAGCAGCATCAGACAGGGAACCGGGGAGCTGTTTTTT
J: TRBJ2-7; V: TRBV27; size: -; D: TRBD1; CDR3: CASSHRGGRYEQYF; DNA: TGTGCCAGCAGTCACAGGGGTGGGCGGTACGAGCAGTACTTC
J: TRBJ2-6; V: TRBV9; size: -; D: TRBD1; CDR3: CASSAGSGGRSGANVLTF; DNA: TGTGCCAGCAGCGCGGGCTCAGGGGGCCGCTCTGGGGCCAACGTCCTGACTTTC
J: TRBJ1-6; V: TRBV9; size: once; D: -; CDR3: CASSSSSNSPLHF; DNA: TGTGCCAGCAGCTCTTCGTCTAATTCACCCCTCCACTTT
J: TRBJ2-7; V: TRBV4-1; size: -; D: TRBD1; CDR3: CASSRKGPGTESSYEQYF; DNA: TGCGCCAGCAGCCGAAAGGGGCCCGGGACAGAGAGCTCCTACGAGCAGTACTTC
J: TRBJ1-3; V: TRBV29-1; size: -; D: -; CDR3: CSVVQMAGNTIYF; DNA: TGCAGCGTTGTACAGATGGCTGGAAACACCATATATTTT
J: TRBJ1-4; V: TRBV2; size: -; D: TRBD1; CDR3: CASRRGQGEEKLFF; DNA: TGTGCCAGCAGGAGGGGACAGGGAGAGGAAAAACTGTTTTTT
J: TRBJ2-5; V: TRBV5-1; size: -; D: TRBD1; CDR3: CASSPVGGRETQYF; DNA: TGCGCCAGCAGCCCGGTAGGGGGCCGGGAGACCCAGTACTTC
J: TRBJ2-6; V: TRBV4-2; size: once; D: -; CDR3: CASSREEDSSSGANVLTF; DNA: TGTGCCAGCAGCCGGGAGGAGGACTCGAGCTCTGGGGCCAACGTCCTGACTTTC
J: TRBJ2-5; V: TRBV11-3; size: few; D: -; CDR3: CASSPGGHQETQYF; DNA: TGTGCCAGCAGCCCCGGGGGACACCAAGAGACCCAGTACTTC
J: TRBJ1-2; V: TRBV5-6; size: -; D: -; CDR3: CASSLSAIRRYTF; DNA: TGTGCCAGCAGCTTAAGCGCTATCCGGCGCTACACCTTC
J: TRBJ2-3; V: TRBV28; size: -; D: TRBD1; CDR3: CASRLGTVDTQYF; DNA: TGTGCCAGCAGACTTGGGACAGTCGATACGCAGTATTTT
J: TRBJ1-2; V: TRBV5-6; size: few; D: -; CDR3: CASSPTDTGYYGYTF; DNA: TGTGCCAGCAGCCCCACCGACACCGGATATTATGGCTACACCTTC
J: TRBJ2-5; V: TRBV19; size: -; D: TRBD2; CDR3: CASRPGLAGVGETQYF; DNA: TGTGCCAGTAGACCGGGACTAGCGGGAGTTGGAGAGACCCAGTACTTC
J: TRBJ2-3; V: TRBV10-1; size: -; D: TRBD2; CDR3: CASSDAAGGMEGDTQYF; DNA: TGCGCCAGCAGTGATGCAGCGGGAGGGATGGAGGGAGATACGCAGTATTTT
J: TRBJ2-3; V: TRBV7-3; size: -; D: TRBD2; CDR3: CASSLSRREGPADTQYF; DNA: TGTGCCAGCAGCTTAAGTAGGCGGGAGGGCCCCGCAGATACGCAGTATTTT
J: TRBJ1-1; V: TRBV6-6; size: -; D: -; CDR3: CASSFPRVRTEAFF; DNA: TGTGCCAGCAGTTTCCCCAGGGTGAGGACTGAAGCTTTCTTT
J: TRBJ2-1; V: TRBV18; size: once; D: TRBD1; CDR3: CASSQDRGNEQFF; DNA: TGTGCCAGCTCACAGGACAGGGGCAATGAGCAGTTCTTC
J: TRBJ2-1; V: TRBV5-8; size: -; D: TRBD2; CDR3: CASSRPSGNGEQFF; DNA: TGTGCCAGCAGCCGTCCGAGCGGGAATGGTGAGCAGTTCTTC
J: TRBJ1-6; V: TRBV30; size: -; D: -; CDR3: CAWSGRVRYNSPLHF; DNA: TGTGCCTGGAGTGGCCGGGTCCGCTATAATTCACCCCTCCACTTT
J: TRBJ2-5; V: TRBV6-5; size: -; D: TRBD2; CDR3: CASSFRTSGRGETQYF; DNA: TGTGCCAGCAGTTTCCGGACTAGCGGGAGAGGAGAGACCCAGTACTTC
J: TRBJ2-1; V: TRBV7-3; size: -; D: -; CDR3: CASSLSSSYNEQFF; DNA: TGTGCCAGCAGCTTAAGTAGCTCCTACAATGAGCAGTTCTTC
J: TRBJ2-1; V: TRBV7-2; size: -; D: -; CDR3: CASSLEAETYNEQFF; DNA: TGTGCCAGCAGCTTAGAGGCGGAAACGTACAATGAGCAGTTCTTC
J: TRBJ2-1; V: TRBV10-2; size: -; D: -; CDR3: CASLVGGGHNEQFF; DNA: TGCGCCAGCCTCGTTGGGGGGGGCCACAATGAGCAGTTCTTC
J: TRBJ1-2; V: TRBV6-1; size: few; D: -; CDR3: CASSSTGGAGGYTF; DNA: TGTGCCAGCAGTTCCACGGGGGGCGCTGGGGGCTACACCTTC
J: TRBJ2-2; V: TRBV5-1; size: -; D: -; CDR3: CASSPGDMTGELFF; DNA: TGCGCCAGCAGCCCTGGGGACATGACCGGGGAGCTGTTTTTT
J: TRBJ1-4; V: TRBV5-6; size: -; D: -; CDR3: CASSWEINEKLFF; DNA: TGTGCCAGCAGTTGGGAGATTAATGAAAAACTGTTTTTT
J: TRBJ2-1; V: TRBV7-4; size: -; D: TRBD2; CDR3: CASSLGTSGRKFCVNEQFF; DNA: TGTGCCAGCAGCTTAGGGACTAGCGGGAGGAAATTCTGCGTGAATGAGCAGTTCTTC
J: TRBJ2-5; V: TRBV10-2; size: -; D: -; CDR3: CASTHSGQETQYF; DNA: TGCGCCAGCACCCATAGCGGACAAGAGACCCAGTACTTC
J: TRBJ1-2; V: TRBV6-1; size: -; D: TRBD1; CDR3: CASSPRTGPYGYTF; DNA: TGTGCCAGCAGTCCCCGGACAGGCCCCTATGGCTACACCTTC
J: TRBJ2-2; V: TRBV11-2; size: large; D: TRBD1; CDR3: CASSYRTGTTGELFF; DNA: TGTGCCAGCAGCTACCGGACAGGAACCACCGGGGAGCTGTTTTTT
J: TRBJ1-1; V: TRBV9; size: -; D: -; CDR3: CASSPSAFGGWKDTEAFF; DNA: TGTGCCAGCAGCCCTAGCGCATTTGGGGGGTGGAAGGACACTGAAGCTTTCTTT
J: TRBJ2-7; V: TRBV4-1; size: -; D: TRBD2; CDR3: CASSLGSGGRAHEQYF; DNA: TGCGCCAGCAGCCTTGGATCGGGCGGGAGGGCCCACGAGCAGTACTTC
J: TRBJ1-5; V: TRBV7-8; size: -; D: -; CDR3: CASSWRATGSYSNQPQHF; DNA: TGTGCCAGCAGCTGGCGCGCGACAGGATCTTATAGCAATCAGCCCCAGCATTTT
J: TRBJ2-5; V: TRBV7-8; size: -; D: -; CDR3: CASSFGRQKETQYF; DNA: TGTGCCAGCAGCTTCGGCAGGCAAAAAGAGACCCAGTACTTC
J: TRBJ2-1; V: TRBV10-1; size: -; D: -; CDR3: CASSVGIRRNEQFF; DNA: TGCGCCAGCAGTGTCGGGATTCGGCGCAATGAGCAGTTCTTC
J: TRBJ1-5; V: TRBV15; size: -; D: TRBD1; CDR3: CATSKGQPDSNQPQHF; DNA: TGTGCCACCAGCAAGGGACAGCCAGATAGCAATCAGCCCCAGCATTTT
J: TRBJ2-1; V: TRBV4-2; size: few; D: -; CDR3: CASSQDLSEQFF; DNA: TGTGCCAGCAGCCAAGATCTAAGTGAGCAGTTCTTC
J: TRBJ2-4; V: TRBV5-4; size: -; D: -; CDR3: CASSRDGGILTKNIQYF; DNA: TGTGCCAGCAGCCGCGACGGGGGTATTCTAACCAAAAACATTCAGTACTTC
J: TRBJ2-2; V: TRBV11-3; size: -; D: TRBD2; CDR3: CASSSPAGVSVTGELFF; DNA: TGTGCCAGCAGCTCCCCAGCGGGAGTGTCGGTCACCGGGGAGCTGTTTTTT
J: TRBJ1-2; V: TRBV27; size: -; D: -; CDR3: CASSLSRRDGYTF; DNA: TGTGCCAGCAGTTTATCCAGGAGGGATGGCTACACCTTC